This entry features one T cell receptor (beta chain) sequence. CDR3 length: 15 amino acids. Per germline, CDR1 SNHLY and CDR2 FYNNEI. V lost 6 bases, J lost 5 bases, and 11 bases stayed unmatched. This record belongs to a study of T cell changes during pregnancy in multiple sclerosis. Sequencing was performed with immunoSEQ multiplex PCR; in TCRdb, only in-frame clones are kept and a portion is missing. The profile shows roughly 22,000 clones, approximately 93% of them singletons. The sample in question was CD4+ T cells from peripheral blood mononuclear cells, obtained after pregnancy. The chain has TRBV2 and TRBJ2-5, with 8 bases fitting TRBD2. The source of this sequence is a female donor in good health, enrolled as a control in a pregnancy study. CDR3 DNA: TGTGCCAGCAGGATTCAGATCGGGGGGGTCGAGACCCAGTACTTC. Translating it yields CASRIQIGGVETQYF.